One T cell receptor beta chain is described in this entry. Its antigen is undetermined. The sample belongs to a study of shared clonotypes between healthy human individuals. The study's findings and limits: Only blood underwent sampling, and tissue repertoires likely differ.

TCRdb's table, derived via immunoSEQ multiplex PCR, lists solely in-frame clones and lacks some. The table lists about 300,000 clones, 74% of them singletons, with 10% to 13% in the top ten. Splitting the CD4+ cells yielded a CD45RA+ naive subset and a CD45RA-negative memory subset. This CDR3 has 14 amino acids. The germline CDR1 and CDR2 sequences are LNHDA and SQIVND (reference sequence). V was shortened by 3 bases and J by 6 bases, with 11 bases between the two germline ends. The gene calls are TRBV19 and TRBJ1-4; no clear D. This receptor was obtained from a man aged 25-45 years in good health. Sequencing used memory CD4+ T cells sorted from blood. This sample's subset: CD45RA-negative fraction. CDR3 protein: CASSIQRTDEKLFF. The CDR3 DNA is TGTGCCAGTAGTATCCAAAGGACGGATGAAAAACTGTTTTTT.